This TCR beta chain was sequenced for a study of blood T cell repertoires in COVID-19. Study background: Some COVID-19 samples were acute and others convalescent; all came from the United States, Italy and Spain. The cDNA or gDNA used as material had been derived from T cells, B-cell-depleted T cells, or PBMCs.

Seattle's enrolled individuals joined amid active infection and were then monitored longitudinally. From germline, CDR1 is SGHRS and CDR2 YFSETQ. J gave up 5 bases and V 5 bases, and 8 bases lay outside the gene matches. The CDR3 is made up of 15 amino acids. Clones were read by immunoSEQ multiplex PCR, and TCRdb kept only the in-frame ones, dropping some. The sample records approximately 58,000 clones, about 81% being singletons. Sequenced input: peripheral blood. The V gene is TRBV5-1, the J gene TRBJ1-5, with 9 nucleotides matching TRBD1. The TCR comes from a man in his 60s with COVID-19, enrolled during active disease. The CDR3 region has the DNA TGCGCCAGCAGTGCCGGGACAGGGACGGATCAGCCCCAGCATTTT. Translation gives CASSAGTGTDQPQHF.